The 26 T cell receptor beta chains in this list originate from one sample, sequenced in a study of T cell repertoires in cytomegalovirus infection. TCRdb reprocessed the reads via MiXCR and lists one record per CDR3 protein. This sample yields 550,000 to 850,000 distinct CDR3 sequences, of which around 35% are seen a single time; around a sixth belongs to the top ten. Their cognate antigens are unknown. Sequencing used cultured PBMCs, obtained from culture after CMV antigen stimulation. The origin of the receptors is a human donor in good health (CMV status not recorded). Some clones in this sample may be carry-over from other donors' samples.

The V gene is TRBV18, the J gene TRBJ2-5; no firm D call. The V end lost 5 bases, the J end lost 4 bases, and 8 bases lay between the germline ends. Germline CDR1 is KGHSH and CDR2 is LQKENI. This CDR3 has 12 residues. The CDR3: CASSVTRETQYF. CDR3 bases: TGTGCCAGCTCAGTCACTCGAGAGACCCAGTACTTC.

This clonotype was observed many times. The gene calls are TRBV7-2 and TRBJ2-4; 10 nucleotides line up with TRBD2. Per germline, CDR1 SGHTA and CDR2 FQGNSA. This CDR3 is built from 14 residues. With V trimmed by 5 bases and J by 9 bases, 7 bases remained unmatched. Here the CDR3 reads CASSPGTSEVIQYF. CDR3 nucleotide sequence: TGTGCCAGCAGCCCTGGGACTAGCGAGGTCATTCAGTACTTC.

This chain joins TRBV7-6 and TRBJ1-5; 12 bases are a match to TRBD1. Looked up from germline, CDR1 is SGHVS and CDR2 is FNYEAQ. V lost 3 bases, J lost 6 bases, and 3 bases stayed unmatched. This CDR3 region has 15 residues. The CDR3 nucleotides read TGTGCCAGCAGCTTGGCGGGACAGGGGGCTCAGCCCCAGCATTTT. This sequence encodes CASSLAGQGAQPQHF. The full variable domain, completed using reference TRBV7-6 and TRBJ1-5, is GAGVSQSPRYKVTKRGQDVALRCDPISGHVSLYWYRQALGQGPEFLTYFNYEAQQDKSGLPNDRFSAERPEGSISTLTIQRTEQRDSAMYRCASSLAGQGAQPQHFGDGTRLSIL.

This clonotype was seen more than once but under ten times. The rearrangement uses TRBV9 and TRBJ1-1, with D unclear. V lost 0 bases to trimming and J lost 5 bases, with 8 bases between them. The length of the CDR3 is 13 residues. Looked up from germline, CDR1 is SGDLS and CDR2 is YYNGEE. CDR3 sequence reads: CASSVDIRTEAFF. In nucleotides, the CDR3 is TGTGCCAGCAGCGTAGACATTCGGACTGAAGCTTTCTTT. Drawing the rest from reference TRBV9 and TRBJ1-1, the complete variable domain is DSGVTQTPKHLITATGQRVTLRCSPRSGDLSVYWYQQSLDQGLQFLIQYYNGEERAKGNILERFSAQQFPDLHSELNLSSLELGDSALYFCASSVDIRTEAFFGQGTRLTVV.

This clonotype appeared a few times. This chain connects TRBV19 to TRBJ1-5; possibly TRBD1 for D (5 bases). This CDR3 region has 13 residues. Per the germline V gene, CDR1 is LNHDA and CDR2 is SQIVND (reference sequence). The V gene lost 5 bases and the J gene lost 7 bases, with 12 bases spanning the gap. The CDR3 DNA sequence: TGTGCCAGTAGTTGGCGGGGGAACCAGCCCCAGCATTTT. This codes for CASSWRGNQPQHF.

Points on this clonotype: Being one base from a much bigger clone, this may be a read error. The chain joins TRBV6-1 to TRBJ1-3, with no clear D. Per germline, CDR1 MNHNS and CDR2 SASEGT. Trimming shortened V by 2 bases and J by 0 bases, and 5 bases separated the two germline ends. CDR3 length: 14 residues. In DNA, the CDR3 is TGTGCCAGCAGTGAACACAGCTCTGGAAACACCATATATTTT. Translation gives CASSEHSSGNTIYF.

This chain joins TRBV7-9 and TRBJ1-3, with 7 bases that match TRBD1. Trimming at V came to 5 bases and at J to 0 bases, leaving 7 bases not matched to a gene. Germline V CDR1 and CDR2: SEHNR, FQNEAQ (reference sequence). This CDR3 spans 16 amino acids. The CDR3 loop is CASSTGTAGSGNTIYF. CDR3 nucleotides: TGTGCCAGCAGCACCGGGACAGCCGGCTCTGGAAACACCATATATTTT. Full variable domain (remainder filled in from reference TRBV7-9 and TRBJ1-3): DTGVSQNPRHKITKRGQNVTFRCDPISEHNRLYWYRQTLGQGPEFLTYFQNEAQLEKSRLLSDRFSAERPKGSFSTLEIQRTEQGDSAMYLCASSTGTAGSGNTIYFGEGSWLTVV.

V is TRBV12-3 or TRBV12-4 and J is TRBJ2-7, with D perhaps being TRBD1 or TRBD2 (5 bases each). The CDR3 runs to 15 residues. The V and J ends lost 2 bases and 1 base respectively, with 12 bases between them. CDR3 in amino acids: CASSLSGTASYEQYF. As DNA, the CDR3 is TGTGCCAGCAGTTTATCCGGGACGGCTTCCTACGAGCAGTACTTC.

This clonotype has just a few counts. This rearrangement joins TRBV7-6 to TRBJ1-5; 8 nucleotides agree with TRBD1. This CDR3 has 13 residues. CDR1 is SGHVS, CDR2 FNYEAQ, per germline. Losses at the gene ends were 5 bases for V and 6 bases for J; bases not matched to a gene: 3. This CDR3 reads CASSAQGVQPQHF. In nucleotides, the CDR3 is TGTGCCAGCAGCGCACAGGGGGTTCAGCCCCAGCATTTT. The full variable domain, completed using reference TRBV7-6 and TRBJ1-5, is GAGVSQSPRYKVTKRGQDVALRCDPISGHVSLYWYRQALGQGPEFLTYFNYEAQQDKSGLPNDRFSAERPEGSISTLTIQRTEQRDSAMYRCASSAQGVQPQHFGDGTRLSIL.

This clonotype has a count of ten or more. The chain carries TRBV7-2 and TRBJ2-5; D unclear. V was shortened by 2 bases and J by 5 bases, with 15 bases between the two germline ends. Germline CDR1 reads SGHTA; CDR2 reads FQGNSA. This CDR3 is built from 15 residues. In nucleotides, the CDR3 is TGTGCCAGCAGCTTAACCCGCCTGGGCACTGAGACCCAGTACTTC. Translation gives CASSLTRLGTETQYF.

The genes are TRBV5-4 and TRBJ2-2, with D perhaps TRBD1 (6 bases). Trimming pared 0 bases from V and 7 bases from J, leaving 16 bases between. Germline-derived CDR1 and CDR2 are SGHNT and YYREEE (reference sequence). The CDR3 spans 16 residues. CDR3 DNA sequence: TGTGCCAGCAGCTTGGGCCAGGGGCCTGTCCGCGGGGAGCTGTTTTTT. As protein: CASSLGQGPVRGELFF.

The rearrangement joins TRBV6-2 or TRBV6-3 to TRBJ2-7; D might be TRBD1 (6 bases). V was shortened by 2 bases and J by 3 bases, with 11 bases between the two germline ends. The length of the CDR3 is 14 residues. Germline lookup yields CDR1 MNHEY and CDR2 SVGEGT. DNA of the CDR3: TGTGCCAGCAGTTACCGGACAGCCCTCTACGAGCAGTACTTC. Residues: CASSYRTALYEQYF.

A few counts support this clonotype. For the CDR3, the DNA is TGTGCCAGCAGTTTATCGGCCCCGGCACCCCGGGGGGGAAACGAGCAGTACTTC. The encoded protein is CASSLSAPAPRGGNEQYF. This sequence joins TRBV27 and TRBJ2-7; 8 nucleotides match TRBD2. This CDR3 spans 18 amino acids. The J segment lost 5 bases and the V segment lost 0 bases, leaving 15 bases of the junction unmatched. Per the germline V gene, CDR1 is MNHEY and CDR2 is SMNVEV (reference sequence).

The V call is TRBV27, the J call TRBJ2-1; no clear D. The CDR3 runs 14 residues. V shed 5 bases and J shed 3 bases, with 11 bases lying between them. CDR1 is MNHEY, CDR2 SMNVEV, per germline (reference sequence). DNA for the CDR3: TGTGCCAGCAGTCCCATAGAGAGCTACAATGAGCAGTTCTTC. It specifies CASSPIESYNEQFF.

There are a few counts of this clonotype. V usage is TRBV7-6 and J usage is TRBJ2-5; D possibly corresponds to TRBD2 (6 bases). This CDR3 is built from 16 residues. V gave up 4 bases and J gave up 7 bases, with 22 bases separating them. Germline V gene lookup returns CDR1 SGHVS and CDR2 FNYEAQ. The CDR3 is CASSSRPAGPTPTQYF. The CDR3 region has the DNA TGTGCCAGCAGCTCAAGACCTGCGGGACCTACCCCGACCCAGTACTTC. The variable domain in full, completed from reference TRBV7-6 and TRBJ2-5, reads GAGVSQSPRYKVTKRGQDVALRCDPISGHVSLYWYRQALGQGPEFLTYFNYEAQQDKSGLPNDRFSAERPEGSISTLTIQRTEQRDSAMYRCASSSRPAGPTPTQYFGPGTRLLVL.

This clonotype has ten or more counts. V is TRBV7-2 and J is TRBJ1-1; possibly TRBD1 for D (6 bases). The V and J ends lost 5 bases and 1 base respectively, with 14 bases between them. CDR1 is SGHTA and CDR2 is FQGNSA in the germline V gene. The CDR3 sequence is 15 residues long. The CDR3 DNA sequence: TGTGCCAGCAGCCCCCTTGGGGGCGCGAACACTGAAGCTTTCTTT. Translation: CASSPLGGANTEAFF.

This chain joins TRBV2 and TRBJ1-6; TRBD1 matches at 9 bases. Germline trimming cut 8 bases from V and 8 bases from J; bases unmatched to any gene: 4. The CDR3 extends over 13 amino acids. Germline V gene data show CDR1 as SNHLY and CDR2 as FYNNEI. CDR3 in amino acids: CASGRDRDSPLHF. In DNA form, the CDR3 reads TGTGCCAGCGGCCGGGACAGGGATTCACCCCTCCACTTT.

This chain uses TRBV6-2 or TRBV6-3 with TRBJ2-1; D is perhaps TRBD1 (6 bases). V shed 7 bases and J shed 0 bases, with 16 bases lying between them. Germline-derived CDR1 and CDR2 are MNHEY and SVGEGT. The CDR3 extends over 16 amino acids. The CDR3 coding sequence is TGTGCCAGCACCACCCCCAGGGGTAGCTCCTACAATGAGCAGTTCTTC. Encoded protein: CASTTPRGSSYNEQFF.

This clonotype was counted many times. The rearrangement joins TRBV7-2 to TRBJ2-5; 15 nucleotides align to TRBD2. Per the germline V gene, CDR1 is SGHTA and CDR2 is FQGNSA. This CDR3 region has 17 residues. The J segment lost 7 bases and the V segment lost 0 bases, leaving 6 bases of the junction unmatched. CDR3 nucleotide sequence: TGTGCCAGCAGCTTAGCGGCCGGACTAGCGGGGGGGAGGACCCAGTACTTC. This codes for CASSLAAGLAGGRTQYF.

This clonotype occurred many times. The CDR3 protein is CASSSPETGVGGYTF. In nucleotides, the CDR3 is TGTGCCAGCAGTTCCCCCGAGACAGGGGTTGGTGGCTACACCTTC. This rearrangement joins TRBV28 to TRBJ1-2; 8 nucleotides match TRBD1. The CDR3 has 15 residues. Germline V gene lookup returns CDR1 MDHEN and CDR2 SYDVKM. With 4 bases clipped from V and 7 bases from J, the junction kept 11 bases outside the gene matches.

The genes are TRBV5-5 and TRBJ2-7, with a tentative D call TRBD1 (5 bases). The CDR3 is 14 amino acids. The germline V gene encodes CDR1 SGHKS and CDR2 YYEKEE (reference sequence). Trimming pared 1 base from V and 5 bases from J, leaving 13 bases between. This CDR3 is CASSLMAGSDEQYF. As DNA, the CDR3 is TGTGCCAGCAGCTTGATGGCAGGGTCTGACGAGCAGTACTTC.

This clonotype came up many times. This chain connects TRBV7-8 to TRBJ1-5, with TRBD1 matching 8 bases. The germline CDR1 and CDR2 sequences are SGHVS and FQNEAQ. This CDR3 region has 17 residues. V shed 5 bases and J 8 bases; nucleotides not matched to a gene: 17. CDR3: CASSLTPDREFMEPQHF. The CDR3 DNA is TGTGCCAGCAGCCTGACCCCGGACAGGGAATTCATGGAGCCCCAGCATTTT.

This clonotype was seen many times. This chain joins TRBV7-2 and TRBJ2-3; possible D gene TRBD1, 6 bases. This CDR3 is 16 amino acids long. Germline-derived CDR1 and CDR2 are SGHTA and FQGNSA. Trimming left V 4 bases short and J 0 bases short, with 14 bases between. CDR3 sequence (DNA): TGTGCCAGCAGCTATGGACAGAACCCTAGCACAGATACGCAGTATTTT. Its translation: CASSYGQNPSTDTQYF. Supplemented by reference TRBV7-2 and TRBJ2-3, the full variable domain reads GAGVSQSPSNKVTEKGKDVELRCDPISGHTALYWYRQSLGQGLEFLIYFQGNSAPDKSGLPSDRFSAERTGGSVSTLTIQRTQQEDSAVYLCASSYGQNPSTDTQYFGPGTRLTVL.

The rearrangement uses TRBV19 and TRBJ1-2; TRBD1 is a possible D gene (5 bases). Germline lookup yields CDR1 LNHDA and CDR2 SQIVND (reference sequence). The CDR3 contains 16 residues. The V end lost 4 bases, the J end lost 2 bases, and 17 bases lay between the germline ends. The CDR3 region is CASSTTRDPSNYGYTF. CDR3 sequence (DNA): TGTGCCAGTAGTACTACCCGGGACCCGTCAAACTATGGCTACACCTTC.

This clonotype has ten or more counts. The chain links TRBV7-2 to TRBJ2-3; 10 positions match TRBD2. V trimming: 5 bases; J trimming: 8 bases; junction bases outside the gene matches: 10. The germline CDR1 and CDR2 sequences are SGHTA and FQGNSA. The CDR3 contains 15 residues. The CDR3, as DNA: TGTGCCAGCAGCACGGGAGCGGGAGGGGGGGGTACGCAGTATTTT. This encodes CASSTGAGGGGTQYF.

This clonotype has ten or more counts. V usage is TRBV7-2 and J usage is TRBJ2-1; 8 bases line up with TRBD2. The length of the CDR3 is 14 residues. V was clipped by 5 bases and J by 3 bases; unmatched bases: 3. CDR1 SGHTA and CDR2 FQGNSA come from the germline V gene. For the CDR3, the DNA is TGTGCCAGCAGCCCGGGGGGGGTCTACAATGAGCAGTTCTTC. This encodes CASSPGGVYNEQFF.